This TCR beta chain was sequenced in a study of tumor and adjacent non-tumor tissue in lung cancer (dated by TCRdb to between 2018 and 2020). Regarding the research as a whole: Of the cohort, about a dozen patients had adenocarcinoma, 2 had squamous cell carcinoma and 1 had small cell lung cancer. Ages among the approximately 15 patients ranged from roughly 31 to 76 years, there were 10 or so men and 5 women, and disease was at TNM stage I to III. In total, sequencing yielded approximately 130,000,000 productive TCRbeta reads, which works out to an average of about 4 million reads per sample. Bulk TCRbeta repertoires were compared between lung tumor tissue and matched distant non-tumor lung tissue obtained from around 14 lung cancer patients. Around 30 paired specimens, one tumor and one normal lung sample per patient, were profiled by TCRbeta CDR3 sequencing.

The library came from multiplex PCR. TCRdb lists the instrument as Illumina HiSeq 2500. Following protocols modified from ARM-PCR, the researchers constructed TCRbeta libraries through three rounds of nested PCR with primers (Table S4). Before sequencing, PCR products of 200-500 bp were cut from the gel and purified using the QIAquick gel extraction kit. The original methods were these. Reads were cleaned with Trimmomatic, merged with FLASH into complete CDR3 sequences, and assigned to V(D)J germline segments with MiTCR. Clonal diversity was calculated as the inverse Simpson's index using VDJtools. In-frame sequences lacking a premature stop codon were counted as productive reads. TCRdb reprocessed the public reads (quality trimming at Q25 with fastp, clone calling with MiXCR) and kept in-frame beta chains. All rows with the same CDR3 protein become a single entry with the most common DNA and genes. These V and J calls rely on TCRdb rather than the paper's analysis. The sample table shows about 200,000 distinct CDR3 sequences, and around 70% are seen once. The ten largest clonotypes hold 20% to 25% of the sample.

On the study overall, not on this receptor specifically: Tumor tissue showed significantly higher TCR diversity (inverse Simpson) than normal lung tissue, at 431.37 vs 166.20 (P = 0.0075, Mann-Whitney U test). Significantly higher TCR diversity was found in younger patients, and higher tumor TCR diversity was associated with shorter overall and disease-free survival. In normal lung, the top 100 clones accounted for a significantly larger cumulative share of the repertoire than in tumor tissue. With only about 16 patients in the cohort, the authors noted that larger samples and more detailed clinical data are needed. Peripheral blood was not sequenced, so blood TCRbeta repertoires were not examined in the lung cancer patients of the study. The sequencing platform is not named in the methods, and unique molecular identifiers are not mentioned.

As to this clonotype: The antigen it binds to is not known. At one boundary the junction diverges from the germline segment, which might be a read error.

Bulk unsorted tissue served as the source for RNA extraction, and RNA quality was assessed using a NanoDrop ND-1000 and an Agilent 2100. The donors were newly diagnosed lung cancer patients admitted for thoracic surgery in China from August to November 2014 who had not received prior chemotherapy. Patients who had received previous radiotherapy or chemotherapy, or who had another concurrent cancer, were excluded from the study. Pieces of surgical tissue measuring roughly 1-2.3 cm3 were kept in RNAlater solution and stored at -80 degrees C until use. Via the germline V gene, CDR1 is SGHAT and CDR2 FQNNGV. From the cysteine up to the phenylalanine, the CDR3 has a length of 12 residues. The entry retains the CDR3 DNA only, 36 bases that are in frame from base 1.

The sequence derives from a man aged 55 to 70 with non-small cell lung cancer. Sample: lung tumor tissue. The chain joins TRBV11-2 to TRBJ2-5; the D call is possibly TRBD1 or TRBD2, each sharing 5 bases. CDR3 protein: CAGSLQEETRYF. The DNA is as follows: TGTGCCGGCAGCTTACAGGAGGAGACCCGGTACTTC.